The 6 T cell receptor beta chains in this list originate from one sample, sequenced in a study of T cell changes during pregnancy in multiple sclerosis. The data were produced by immunoSEQ multiplex PCR, yet TCRdb's version contains in-frame clones alone and is incomplete. The sample has some 70,000 clones, about 91% seen once. The material sequenced was peripheral blood, taken in the second trimester of pregnancy. Every receptor here comes from a female donor in good health, enrolled as a control in a pregnancy study.

CDR3 in amino acids: CASSPLGLEYNPISYEQYF. For the CDR3, the DNA is TGTGCCAGCAGCCCCCTGGGACTAGAGTACAACCCGATCTCCTACGAGCAGTACTTC. The chain uses TRBV7-9 and TRBJ2-7; 8 bases line up with TRBD2. Germline CDR1 SEHNR, CDR2 FQNEAQ (reference sequence). CDR3 size: 19 residues. The V segment lost 5 bases and the J segment 0 bases; nucleotides outside the gene matches: 18.

This chain uses TRBV4-1 with TRBJ1-2; D call uncertain. The germline V gene encodes CDR1 MGHRA and CDR2 YSYEKL. Trimming shortened V by 0 bases and J by 4 bases, and 12 bases separated the two germline ends. The CDR3 contains 15 residues. CDR3 region: CASSQDPGFGYGYTF. CDR3 nucleotide sequence: TGCGCCAGCAGCCAAGACCCCGGGTTTGGCTATGGCTACACCTTC.

The J gene is TRBJ1-2, the V gene TRBV7-9, with D maybe TRBD1 (6 bases). The length of the CDR3 is 15 residues. The germline CDR1 and CDR2 sequences are SEHNR and FQNEAQ (reference sequence). V was clipped by 5 bases and J by 7 bases, with 20 bases between them. The CDR3 reads CASSHRTEGRGGYTF. The CDR3 DNA reads as TGTGCCAGCAGCCACCGGACAGAGGGGCGCGGTGGCTACACCTTC. The complete variable domain, with remaining parts taken from reference TRBV7-9 and TRBJ1-2, reads DTGVSQNPRHKITKRGQNVTFRCDPISEHNRLYWYRQTLGQGPEFLTYFQNEAQLEKSRLLSDRFSAERPKGSFSTLEIQRTEQGDSAMYLCASSHRTEGRGGYTFGSGTRLTVV.

In this sample, this clone turned up once. This sequence joins TRBV7-2 and TRBJ1-1; D is unresolved. CDR3 length: 12 amino acids. Germline CDR1 reads SGHTA; CDR2 reads FQGNSA. V lost 2 bases and J lost 9, with 10 bases in between. The CDR3 DNA follows: TGTGCCAGCAGCTTATTGGCGGGGAAAGCTTTCTTT. It specifies CASSLLAGKAFF.

V and J are TRBV7-2 and TRBJ2-2; TRBD2 is a possible D gene (5 bases). The CDR3 runs 15 residues. Germline V gene sequence: CDR1 SGHTA, CDR2 FQGNSA. The ends were cut back, 2 bases at V and 4 bases at J, with 11 bases in the middle. In DNA, the CDR3 is TGTGCCAGCAGCTTATCGGGGTTAGGCACCGGGGAGCTGTTTTTT. It specifies CASSLSGLGTGELFF.

The chain is built from TRBV7-8 and TRBJ1-4, with D hard to call. Germline V CDR1 and CDR2: SGHVS, FQNEAQ. The CDR3 has 13 amino acids. The V end was cut by 5 bases, the J end by 8 bases, with 12 bases between. The CDR3 coding sequence is TGTGCCAGCAGCAAACTCCGGGGAGAAAAACTGTTTTTT. It encodes CASSKLRGEKLFF.